The rows below give T cell receptor beta chains drawn from one sample of a study of T cells after yellow fever vaccination. From the 5' RACE reads, TCRdb called clonotypes with MiXCR, one entry per CDR3 protein. The data contain more than 250,000 distinct CDR3 sequences, around 6.8% of them singletons. Sample: PBMCs, taken roughly 45 days after the first yellow fever vaccination. These receptors came from a young man who received the YFV17D yellow fever vaccine. The CDR3 runs from the conserved cysteine through the conserved F or W. D genes are given only for firm matches. Only part of the rows carry a size: once, few, many, or a class if the clone is expanded.

j_gene,d_gene,abundance,v_gene,CDR3aa,CDR3nt
TRBJ2-2,NA,NA,TRBV12-3/TRBV12-4,CASSPSSGGPGELFF,TGTGCCAGCAGTCCGTCGAGTGGGGGGCCCGGGGAGCTGTTTTTT
TRBJ1-1,NA,NA,TRBV6-1,CASSEAGGGEATEAFF,TGTGCCAGCAGTGAAGCAGGAGGGGGGGAGGCGACTGAAGCTTTCTTT
TRBJ1-1,NA,NA,TRBV13,CASSSHTSEAFF,TGTGCCAGCAGCTCACATACTTCAGAAGCTTTCTTT
TRBJ2-2,NA,NA,TRBV10-3,CAISNPGVTVTGELFF,TGTGCCATCAGCAACCCCGGGGTGACCGTCACCGGGGAGCTGTTTTTT
TRBJ1-1,TRBD1,many,TRBV7-2,CASSLRQGTTEAFF,TGTGCCAGCAGCTTAAGACAGGGGACCACTGAAGCTTTCTTT
TRBJ2-3,TRBD2,NA,TRBV5-1,CASSLGVAGGADTQYF,TGCGCCAGCAGCTTGGGGGTAGCGGGGGGGGCAGATACGCAGTATTTT
TRBJ1-1,NA,few,TRBV25-1,CASSAGVLAFF,TGTGCCAGCAGCGCAGGGGTTTTAGCTTTCTTT
TRBJ2-1,TRBD1,few,TRBV24-1,CATSDRDRVGNEQFF,TGTGCCACCAGTGATAGGGACAGGGTAGGGAATGAGCAGTTCTTC
TRBJ1-1,NA,NA,TRBV6-2/TRBV6-3,CASSYFTRPFEAFF,TGTGCCAGCAGTTACTTCACAAGGCCTTTTGAAGCTTTCTTT
TRBJ2-6,NA,few,TRBV12-3/TRBV12-4,CASSLVWANVLTF,TGTGCCAGCAGCCTCGTTTGGGCCAACGTCCTGACTTTC
TRBJ1-1,TRBD1,many,TRBV7-6,CASSSTGGNTEAFF,TGTGCCAGCAGCTCGACAGGGGGGAACACTGAAGCTTTCTTT
TRBJ2-5,NA,few,TRBV29-1,CSVAHLETQYF,TGCAGCGTCGCACACCTGGAGACCCAGTACTTC
TRBJ2-1,NA,few,TRBV7-2,CASVPGRGLSNNEQFF,TGTGCCAGCGTACCCGGCCGGGGACTTAGTAACAATGAGCAGTTCTTC
TRBJ1-1,TRBD1,many,TRBV12-3/TRBV12-4,CASSSPGGQWTEAFF,TGTGCCAGCAGTTCCCCAGGGGGGCAGTGGACTGAAGCTTTCTTT
TRBJ1-2,TRBD1,few,TRBV27,CASSPWTGEANYGYTF,TGTGCCAGCAGTCCATGGACAGGGGAGGCTAACTATGGCTACACCTTC
TRBJ2-7,NA,NA,TRBV19,CASSQGPVEQYF,TGTGCCTCCTCGCAGGGTCCTGTCGAGCAGTACTTC
TRBJ2-3,TRBD2,few,TRBV7-9,CASSLGGLAGVTDTQYF,TGTGCCAGCAGCTTAGGCGGGCTAGCGGGGGTAACAGATACGCAGTATTTT
TRBJ2-3,NA,many,TRBV20-1,CSARDGERGTDTQYF,TGCAGTGCTAGAGACGGCGAGCGGGGCACAGATACGCAGTATTTT
TRBJ1-5,NA,NA,TRBV5-1,CASSLGAGEQPQHF,TGCGCCAGCAGCTTGGGGGCAGGGGAACAGCCCCAGCATTTT
TRBJ2-2,NA,few,TRBV6-2/TRBV6-3,CASSLGQYTGELFF,TGTGCCAGCAGCCTAGGACAGTACACCGGGGAGCTGTTTTTT
TRBJ2-2,NA,few,TRBV7-9,CALKLDRRPGELFF,TGTGCCCTCAAACTGGACAGACGGCCCGGGGAGCTGTTTTTT
TRBJ1-1,NA,NA,TRBV7-3,CATTPAEAFF,TGTGCCACCACTCCGGCTGAAGCTTTCTTT
TRBJ2-1,NA,NA,TRBV4-3,CASSQALFAGASNEQFF,TGCGCCAGCAGCCAAGCCCTATTTGCGGGGGCCTCCAATGAGCAGTTCTTC
TRBJ1-2,NA,NA,TRBV4-3,CASSQDPRELYGYTF,TGCGCCAGCAGCCAAGATCCCAGGGAGCTCTATGGCTACACCTTC
TRBJ2-1,NA,many,TRBV5-1,CASSSQAGIENEQFF,TGCGCCAGCAGCTCCCAGGCAGGGATCGAGAATGAGCAGTTCTTC
TRBJ2-3,NA,NA,TRBV7-9,CASSFGGYTDTQYF,TGTGCCAGCAGCTTCGGCGGATACACAGATACGCAGTATTTT